Listed below are T cell receptor beta chains from one sample, sequenced in a study of cytomegalovirus exposure and HLA in healthy donors. The table came from immunoSEQ multiplex PCR; TCRdb's copy has only in-frame clones and leaves some out. The sample lists about 120,000 clones; approximately 87% were seen once. Sequenced sample: PBMCs. The receptors here all came from a man aged 18 to 29 in good health and CMV-seropositive. Both conserved end residues are part of each CDR3. A D gene is named only where the DNA matches it firmly. A row's size may be missing; if present it is once, few, many or a size class.

clone size: -; J gene: TRBJ2-3; CDR3 length: 16; V gene: TRBV5-1; D gene: TRBD2; CDR3 DNA: TGCGCCAGCAGCCCCTGGACTAGCGGGGGCCGGTATACGCAGTATTTT; CDR3 protein: CASSPWTSGGRYTQYF
clone size: -; J gene: TRBJ2-2; CDR3 length: 17; V gene: TRBV4-2; D gene: TRBD2; CDR3 DNA: TGTGCCAGCAGCCAAGGGACTAGCGGGGGGAACACCGGGGAGCTGTTTTTT; CDR3 protein: CASSQGTSGGNTGELFF
clone size: -; J gene: TRBJ1-1; CDR3 length: 14; V gene: TRBV7-9; D gene: -; CDR3 DNA: TGTGCCAGCAGCTTAGGCGGGGAATTTACTGAAGCTTTCTTT; CDR3 protein: CASSLGGEFTEAFF
clone size: -; J gene: TRBJ2-3; CDR3 length: 15; V gene: TRBV5-1; D gene: TRBD1; CDR3 DNA: TGCGCCAGCAGCCCCGCAGGACAGGGGAGAGATACGCAGTATTTT; CDR3 protein: CASSPAGQGRDTQYF
clone size: once; J gene: TRBJ1-1; CDR3 length: 15; V gene: TRBV11-2; D gene: -; CDR3 DNA: TGTGCCAGCAGCTCCGGAGCGTATAGTTTCACTGAAGCTTTCTTT; CDR3 protein: CASSSGAYSFTEAFF
clone size: -; J gene: TRBJ1-1; CDR3 length: 13; V gene: TRBV2; D gene: TRBD1; CDR3 DNA: TGTGCCAGCAGCGCCTATACAGGGGTAGAAGCTTTCTTT; CDR3 protein: CASSAYTGVEAFF
clone size: -; J gene: TRBJ1-4; CDR3 length: 14; V gene: TRBV6-5; D gene: -; CDR3 DNA: TGTGCCAGCAGTTCAATTCCTGCGGGGGAAAAACTGTTTTTT; CDR3 protein: CASSSIPAGEKLFF
clone size: few; J gene: TRBJ2-2; CDR3 length: 14; V gene: TRBV10-3; D gene: TRBD1; CDR3 DNA: TGTGCCGTCCGGGACAGTGGGTACACCGGGGAGCTGTTTTTT; CDR3 protein: CAVRDSGYTGELFF
clone size: few; J gene: TRBJ1-1; CDR3 length: 14; V gene: TRBV27; D gene: -; CDR3 DNA: TGTGCCAGCAGCCTCGGGGGGTTGGCCACTGAAGCTTTCTTT; CDR3 protein: CASSLGGLATEAFF
clone size: -; J gene: TRBJ2-1; CDR3 length: 15; V gene: TRBV13; D gene: -; CDR3 DNA: TGTGCCAGCAGCTTAGGGGCTAGCGAATACAATGAGCAGTTCTTC; CDR3 protein: CASSLGASEYNEQFF
clone size: -; J gene: TRBJ2-7; CDR3 length: 14; V gene: TRBV27; D gene: TRBD2; CDR3 DNA: TGTGCCAGCAGTTCTGAGCGGGGGTTGGAGGAGCAGTACTTC; CDR3 protein: CASSSERGLEEQYF
clone size: -; J gene: TRBJ2-5; CDR3 length: 16; V gene: TRBV28; D gene: TRBD1; CDR3 DNA: TGTGCCAGCAGTTTTCAAAACACAGGGGTTTGGGAGACCCAGTACTTC; CDR3 protein: CASSFQNTGVWETQYF
clone size: -; J gene: TRBJ1-4; CDR3 length: 19; V gene: TRBV15; D gene: TRBD1; CDR3 DNA: TGTGCCACCAGCAGAGATCGGGACAGGGTAGGGGCAACTAATGAAAAACTGTTTTTT; CDR3 protein: CATSRDRDRVGATNEKLFF
clone size: once; J gene: TRBJ2-7; CDR3 length: 12; V gene: TRBV13; D gene: -; CDR3 DNA: TGTGCCAGCAGCTTAAGCTCCTACGAGCAGTACTTC; CDR3 protein: CASSLSSYEQYF
clone size: -; J gene: TRBJ1-5; CDR3 length: 14; V gene: TRBV23-1; D gene: -; CDR3 DNA: TGCGCCAGCACCCCCCAGGGGCGAGATCAGCCCCAGCATTTT; CDR3 protein: CASTPQGRDQPQHF
clone size: -; J gene: TRBJ1-2; CDR3 length: 14; V gene: TRBV6-1; D gene: TRBD1; CDR3 DNA: TGTGCCAGCAGTAGACAGGGGGGTGACTATGGCTACACCTTC; CDR3 protein: CASSRQGGDYGYTF
clone size: few; J gene: TRBJ2-1; CDR3 length: 14; V gene: TRBV5-1; D gene: -; CDR3 DNA: TGCGCCACCAGTGACGGGAACCTCTACAATGAGCAGTTCTTC; CDR3 protein: CATSDGNLYNEQFF
clone size: -; J gene: TRBJ2-1; CDR3 length: 16; V gene: TRBV7-9; D gene: -; CDR3 DNA: TGTGCCAGCAGCTTAGACAGTCGACCCCTTTACAATGAGCAGTTCTTC; CDR3 protein: CASSLDSRPLYNEQFF
clone size: -; J gene: TRBJ2-7; CDR3 length: 13; V gene: TRBV10-2; D gene: TRBD1; CDR3 DNA: TGCGCCAGCAGTGAGGACAGGGCGCACGAGCAGTACTTC; CDR3 protein: CASSEDRAHEQYF
clone size: -; J gene: TRBJ1-4; CDR3 length: 15; V gene: TRBV6-5; D gene: -; CDR3 DNA: TGTGCCAGCAGTTACTCGGAGGGGTCTAATGAAAAACTGTTTTTT; CDR3 protein: CASSYSEGSNEKLFF
clone size: -; J gene: TRBJ2-7; CDR3 length: 15; V gene: TRBV5-4; D gene: -; CDR3 DNA: TGTGCCAGCAGCCCCGGACAAGAACCTGTCGATGAGCAGTACTTC; CDR3 protein: CASSPGQEPVDEQYF
clone size: -; J gene: TRBJ1-2; CDR3 length: 12; V gene: TRBV10-2; D gene: -; CDR3 DNA: TGCGCCAGCAGTGATAGCAGCTATGGCTACACCTTC; CDR3 protein: CASSDSSYGYTF
clone size: -; J gene: TRBJ1-1; CDR3 length: 16; V gene: TRBV29-1; D gene: -; CDR3 DNA: TGCAGCGTTGAAGGCGATGAGTCCCTAATGAACACTGAAGCTTTCTTT; CDR3 protein: CSVEGDESLMNTEAFF
clone size: -; J gene: TRBJ2-3; CDR3 length: 16; V gene: TRBV4-1; D gene: -; CDR3 DNA: TGCGCCAGCAGTTACGTGGGTAGCGGTTCCACAGATACGCAGTATTTT; CDR3 protein: CASSYVGSGSTDTQYF
clone size: -; J gene: TRBJ2-1; CDR3 length: 15; V gene: TRBV7-8; D gene: TRBD1; CDR3 DNA: TGTGCCAGCAGCGACGGACAGGGGGCCTACAATGAGCAGTTCTTC; CDR3 protein: CASSDGQGAYNEQFF
clone size: -; J gene: TRBJ1-1; CDR3 length: 14; V gene: TRBV6-5; D gene: -; CDR3 DNA: TGTGCCAGCCTTCCAGGGCATTTGGACACTGAAGCTTTCTTT; CDR3 protein: CASLPGHLDTEAFF
clone size: -; J gene: TRBJ2-5; CDR3 length: 12; V gene: TRBV6-6; D gene: TRBD2; CDR3 DNA: TGTGCCAGCAGAGCGGGGCAAGAGACCCAGTACTTC; CDR3 protein: CASRAGQETQYF
clone size: -; J gene: TRBJ2-1; CDR3 length: 14; V gene: TRBV9; D gene: TRBD2; CDR3 DNA: TGTGCCAGCAGCGAGAGCGGGGAGGGGAATGAGCAGTTCTTC; CDR3 protein: CASSESGEGNEQFF
clone size: once; J gene: TRBJ1-5; CDR3 length: 14; V gene: TRBV9; D gene: -; CDR3 DNA: TGTGCCAGCAGCGTAGGCGGAGATAATCAGCCCCAGCATTTT; CDR3 protein: CASSVGGDNQPQHF
clone size: once; J gene: TRBJ2-1; CDR3 length: 16; V gene: TRBV9; D gene: TRBD2; CDR3 DNA: TGTGCCAGCAGCGTTTGGTCCACTAGCGGGGTAGGAGAGCAGTTCTTC; CDR3 protein: CASSVWSTSGVGEQFF
clone size: -; J gene: TRBJ2-7; CDR3 length: 14; V gene: TRBV5-1; D gene: -; CDR3 DNA: TGCGCCAGCAGCTTGGGGTCGGGCACGGGGGAGCAGTACTTC; CDR3 protein: CASSLGSGTGEQYF
clone size: -; J gene: TRBJ2-7; CDR3 length: 15; V gene: TRBV5-1; D gene: -; CDR3 DNA: TGCGCCAGCAGCTTGGTATGGGACAACCCTTCCGAGCAGTACTTC; CDR3 protein: CASSLVWDNPSEQYF
clone size: few; J gene: TRBJ1-3; CDR3 length: 15; V gene: TRBV5-1; D gene: TRBD1; CDR3 DNA: TGCGCCAGCAGCTTAGACGGACAGGGTGGAAACACCATATATTTT; CDR3 protein: CASSLDGQGGNTIYF
clone size: -; J gene: TRBJ2-1; CDR3 length: 16; V gene: TRBV9; D gene: -; CDR3 DNA: TGTGCCAGCAGCGTAGCCGTGGGGGGCTCCTACAATGAGCAGTTCTTC; CDR3 protein: CASSVAVGGSYNEQFF
clone size: once; J gene: TRBJ2-1; CDR3 length: 13; V gene: TRBV2; D gene: TRBD2; CDR3 DNA: TGTGCCAGCACCAGCGGGGGTCGGAATGAGCAGTTCTTC; CDR3 protein: CASTSGGRNEQFF
clone size: -; J gene: TRBJ2-2; CDR3 length: 14; V gene: TRBV7-9; D gene: TRBD1; CDR3 DNA: TGTGCCAGCAGCATTTCAGGGGGTACCGGGGAGCTGTTTTTT; CDR3 protein: CASSISGGTGELFF
clone size: -; J gene: TRBJ2-5; CDR3 length: 13; V gene: TRBV5-6; D gene: TRBD2; CDR3 DNA: TGTGCCAGCAGCTTTGGGACTAGCGGGGGCGCGTACTTC; CDR3 protein: CASSFGTSGGAYF